This T cell receptor beta chain was profiled in a study of T-cell reconstitution after alpha-beta-depleted transplantation in children. This CDR3 contains 14 residues. Trimming took off 4 bases at V and 6 bases at J, with 12 bases between the two ends. CDR1 is SGHTA and CDR2 is FQGTGA in the germline V gene. The TCRbeta library incorporated unique molecular identifiers. A single record per CDR3 protein comes from TCRdb applying MiXCR to the PCR reads. The sample holds about a million distinct CDR3 sequences, under 30% seen once. General observations from the study: Surviving recipient cells, namely T cells and thymic progenitors, were the source of high day-60 TCRbeta diversity in some patients. Counts and diversity of T cells one year after transplant came mostly from newly produced T cells. About two months after transplant, alpha-beta T cells reportedly came from several hundred expanded graft clones.

Points on this clonotype: The antigen remains undetermined.

This specimen was PBMCs, mostly from graft donor cells, taken 360 days after TCRalphabeta/CD19-depleted stem cell transplant. This receptor was obtained from a boy less than two years old who had a stem cell transplant for SCID, so the T cells may come from the graft donor. The chain couples TRBV7-3 to TRBJ2-2; either TRBD1 or TRBD2 may fit D (5 bases each). For the CDR3, the DNA is TGTGCCAGCAGCTACGGGACCAAGGCCGGGGAGCTGTTTTTT. It translates to CASSYGTKAGELFF.